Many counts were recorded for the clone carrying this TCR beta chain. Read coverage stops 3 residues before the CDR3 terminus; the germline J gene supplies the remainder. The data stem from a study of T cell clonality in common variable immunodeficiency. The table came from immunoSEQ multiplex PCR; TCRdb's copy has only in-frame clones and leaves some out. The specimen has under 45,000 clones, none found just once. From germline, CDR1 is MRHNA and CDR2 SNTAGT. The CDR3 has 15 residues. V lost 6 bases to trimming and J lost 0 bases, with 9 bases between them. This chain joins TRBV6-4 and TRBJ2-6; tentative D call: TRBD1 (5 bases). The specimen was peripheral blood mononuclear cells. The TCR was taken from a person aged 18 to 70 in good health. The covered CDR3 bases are TGTGCCAGCAGCGGACAAAGCTCTGGGGCCAACGTC. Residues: CASSGQSSGANV. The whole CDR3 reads CASSGQSSGANVLTF.